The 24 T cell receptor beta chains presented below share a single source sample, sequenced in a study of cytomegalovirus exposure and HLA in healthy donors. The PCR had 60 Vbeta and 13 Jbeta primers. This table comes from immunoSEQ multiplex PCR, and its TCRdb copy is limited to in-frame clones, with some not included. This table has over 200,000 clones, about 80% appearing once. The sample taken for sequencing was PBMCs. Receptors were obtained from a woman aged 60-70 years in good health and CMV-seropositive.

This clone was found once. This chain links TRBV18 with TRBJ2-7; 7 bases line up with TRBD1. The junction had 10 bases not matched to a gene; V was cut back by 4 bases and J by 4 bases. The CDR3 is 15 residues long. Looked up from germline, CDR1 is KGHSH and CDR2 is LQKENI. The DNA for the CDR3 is TGTGCCAGCTCACTGTGGGGGACAGCCCTATACGAGCAGTACTTC. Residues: CASSLWGTALYEQYF.

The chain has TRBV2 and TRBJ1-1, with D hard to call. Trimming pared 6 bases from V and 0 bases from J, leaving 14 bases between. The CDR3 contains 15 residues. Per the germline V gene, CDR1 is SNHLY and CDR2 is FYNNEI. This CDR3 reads CASRLSGRVNTEAFF. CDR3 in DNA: TGTGCCAGCAGACTTTCGGGGAGGGTGAACACTGAAGCTTTCTTT.

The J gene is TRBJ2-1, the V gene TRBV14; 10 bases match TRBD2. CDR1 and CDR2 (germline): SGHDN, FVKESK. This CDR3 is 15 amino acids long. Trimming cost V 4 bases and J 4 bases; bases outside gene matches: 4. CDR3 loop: CASSLLAGGYNEQFF. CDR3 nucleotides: TGTGCCAGCAGCCTCTTAGCGGGAGGTTACAATGAGCAGTTCTTC.

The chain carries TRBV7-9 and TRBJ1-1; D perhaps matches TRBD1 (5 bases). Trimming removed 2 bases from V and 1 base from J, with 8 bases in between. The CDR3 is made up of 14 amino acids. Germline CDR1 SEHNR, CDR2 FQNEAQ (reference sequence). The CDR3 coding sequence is TGTGCCAGCAGCTTATTACAGGAGAACACTGAAGCTTTCTTT. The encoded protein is CASSLLQENTEAFF.

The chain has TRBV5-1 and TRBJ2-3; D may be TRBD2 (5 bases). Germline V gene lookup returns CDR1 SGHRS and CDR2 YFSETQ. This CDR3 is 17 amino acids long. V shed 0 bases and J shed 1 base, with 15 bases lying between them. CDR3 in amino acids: CASSLAEGMAGTDTQYF. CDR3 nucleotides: TGCGCCAGCAGCTTGGCCGAGGGCATGGCAGGCACAGATACGCAGTATTTT. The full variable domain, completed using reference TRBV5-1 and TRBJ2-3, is KAGVTQTPRYLIKTRGQQVTLSCSPISGHRSVSWYQQTPGQGLQFLFEYFSETQRNKGNFPGRFSGRQFSNSRSEMNVSTLELGDSALYLCASSLAEGMAGTDTQYFGPGTRLTVL.

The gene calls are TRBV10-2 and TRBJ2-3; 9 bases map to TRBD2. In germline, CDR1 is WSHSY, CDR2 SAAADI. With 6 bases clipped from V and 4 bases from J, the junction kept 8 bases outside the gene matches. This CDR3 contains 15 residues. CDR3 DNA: TGCGCCAGCAGATTGACTAGCGGAAGCCCAGATACGCAGTATTTT. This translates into CASRLTSGSPDTQYF.

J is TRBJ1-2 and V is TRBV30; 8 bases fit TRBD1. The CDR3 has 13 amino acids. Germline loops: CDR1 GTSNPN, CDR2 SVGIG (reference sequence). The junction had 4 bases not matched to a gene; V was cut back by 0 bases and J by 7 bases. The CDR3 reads CAWSVWTGFGYTF. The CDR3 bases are TGTGCCTGGAGTGTATGGACAGGGTTTGGCTACACCTTC.

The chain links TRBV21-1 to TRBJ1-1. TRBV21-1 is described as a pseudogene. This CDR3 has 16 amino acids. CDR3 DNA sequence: TGTGCCAGCAGCCCCTTGAGGAACCACCGGGACACTGAAGCTTTCTTT. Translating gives CASSPLRNHRDTEAFF.

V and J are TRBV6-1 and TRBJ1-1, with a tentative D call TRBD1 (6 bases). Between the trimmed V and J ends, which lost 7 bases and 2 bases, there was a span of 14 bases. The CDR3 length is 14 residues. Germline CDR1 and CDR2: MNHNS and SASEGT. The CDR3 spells CASTPNRANTEAFF. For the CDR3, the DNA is TGTGCCAGCACACCAAACAGGGCAAACACTGAAGCTTTCTTT.

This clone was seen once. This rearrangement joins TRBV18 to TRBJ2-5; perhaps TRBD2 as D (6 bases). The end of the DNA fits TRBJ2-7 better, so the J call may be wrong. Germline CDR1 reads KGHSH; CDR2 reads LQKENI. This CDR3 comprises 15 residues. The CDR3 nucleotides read TGTGCCAGCTCACCGCCCTCCCTAGCGAGCCACGAGCAGTACTTC. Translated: CASSPPSLASHEQYF.

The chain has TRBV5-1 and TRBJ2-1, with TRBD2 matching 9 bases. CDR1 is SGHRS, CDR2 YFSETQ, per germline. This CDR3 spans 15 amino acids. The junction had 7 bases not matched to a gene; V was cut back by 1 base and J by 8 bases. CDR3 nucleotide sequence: TGCGCCAGCAGCTTGATAGGACTAGCGTCGCATGAGCAGTTCTTC. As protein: CASSLIGLASHEQFF.

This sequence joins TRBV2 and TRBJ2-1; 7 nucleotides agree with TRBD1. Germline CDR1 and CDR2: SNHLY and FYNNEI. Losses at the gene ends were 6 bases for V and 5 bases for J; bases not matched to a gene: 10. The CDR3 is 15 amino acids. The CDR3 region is CASSRPGQSNNEQFF. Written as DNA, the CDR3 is TGTGCCAGCAGCAGGCCGGGACAGAGTAACAATGAGCAGTTCTTC.

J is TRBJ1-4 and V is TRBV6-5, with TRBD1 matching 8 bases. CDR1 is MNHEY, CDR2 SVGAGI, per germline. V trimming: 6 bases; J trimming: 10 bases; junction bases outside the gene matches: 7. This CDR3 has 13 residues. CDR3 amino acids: CASRGTGFLKLFF. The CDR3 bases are TGTGCCAGCAGGGGGACAGGCTTTTTAAAACTGTTTTTT.

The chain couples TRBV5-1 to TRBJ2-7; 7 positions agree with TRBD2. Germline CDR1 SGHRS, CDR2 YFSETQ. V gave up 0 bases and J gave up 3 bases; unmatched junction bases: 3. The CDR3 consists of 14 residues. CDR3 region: CASSLEGGSYEQYF. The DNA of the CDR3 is TGCGCCAGCAGCTTGGAGGGAGGGAGCTACGAGCAGTACTTC.

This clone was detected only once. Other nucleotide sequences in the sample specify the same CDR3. The CDR3 is CASSEFRRDRVTYNEQFF. The CDR3 bases are TGTGCCAGCAGTGAATTTCGTAGGGACAGGGTAACCTACAATGAGCAGTTCTTC. The chain has TRBV25-1 and TRBJ2-1; 9 bases are a match to TRBD1. Germline CDR1 MGHDK, CDR2 SYGVNS. The V segment lost 1 base and the J segment 2 bases; nucleotides outside the gene matches: 9. There are 18 residues in the CDR3.

This CDR3 is CASSPPGRGPTNTGELFF. Written as DNA, the CDR3 is TGTGCCAGCTCACCACCGGGCAGGGGGCCAACAAACACCGGGGAGCTGTTTTTT. The chain combines TRBV18 with TRBJ2-2, with 8 bases that match TRBD1. The CDR3 loop spans 18 amino acids. V trimming: 0 bases; J trimming: 2 bases; junction bases outside the gene matches: 8. Germline assignment: CDR1 KGHSH and CDR2 LQKENI.

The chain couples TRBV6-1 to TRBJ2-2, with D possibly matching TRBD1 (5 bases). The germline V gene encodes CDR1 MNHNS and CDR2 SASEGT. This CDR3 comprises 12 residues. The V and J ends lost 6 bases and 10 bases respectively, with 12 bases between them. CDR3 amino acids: CASSVQVSELFF. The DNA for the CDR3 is TGTGCCAGCAGCGTACAGGTCTCGGAGCTGTTTTTT.

CDR3 nucleotides: TGTGCCAGTAGTGAGGGCTCCCTCTCTGGGGGCTACACCTTC. It codes for CASSEGSLSGGYTF. The V call is TRBV19, the J call TRBJ1-2; D remains ambiguous. Trimming took 5 bases from V and 8 from J, leaving 18 bases between them. The CDR3 consists of 14 residues. Germline CDR1 LNHDA, CDR2 SQIVND (reference sequence).

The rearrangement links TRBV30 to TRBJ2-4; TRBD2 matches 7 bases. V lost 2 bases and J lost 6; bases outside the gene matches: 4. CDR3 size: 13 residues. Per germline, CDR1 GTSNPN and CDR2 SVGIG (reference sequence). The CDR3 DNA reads TGTGCCTGGAGTTGGCGGGGGATAAACATTCAGTACTTC. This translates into CAWSWRGINIQYF.

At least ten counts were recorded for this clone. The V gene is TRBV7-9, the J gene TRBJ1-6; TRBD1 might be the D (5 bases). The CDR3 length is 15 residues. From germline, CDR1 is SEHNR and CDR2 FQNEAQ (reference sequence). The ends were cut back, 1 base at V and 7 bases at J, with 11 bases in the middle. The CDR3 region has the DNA TGTGCCAGCAGCTTAGTGATGGGGGGGAATTCACCCCTCCACTTT. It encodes CASSLVMGGNSPLHF.

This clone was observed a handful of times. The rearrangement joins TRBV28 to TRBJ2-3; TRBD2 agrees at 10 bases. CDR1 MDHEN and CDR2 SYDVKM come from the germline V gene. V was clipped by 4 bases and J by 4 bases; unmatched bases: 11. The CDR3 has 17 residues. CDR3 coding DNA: TGTGCCAGCAGTTCCTCGAGACTAGCGGGCGAAGCAGATACGCAGTATTTT. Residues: CASSSSRLAGEADTQYF. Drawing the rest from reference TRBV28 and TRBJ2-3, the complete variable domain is DVKVTQSSRYLVKRTGEKVFLECVQDMDHENMFWYRQDPGLGLRLIYFSYDVKMKEKGDIPEGYSVSREKKERFSLILESASTNQTSMYLCASSSSRLAGEADTQYFGPGTRLTVL.

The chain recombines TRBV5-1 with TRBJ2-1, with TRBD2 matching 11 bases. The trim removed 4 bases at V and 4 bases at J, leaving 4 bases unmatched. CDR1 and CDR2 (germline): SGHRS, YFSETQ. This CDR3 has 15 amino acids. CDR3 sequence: CASSTGLADYNEQFF. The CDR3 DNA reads TGCGCCAGCAGCACGGGACTAGCGGATTACAATGAGCAGTTCTTC.

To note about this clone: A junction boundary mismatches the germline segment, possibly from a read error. The CDR3 DNA follows: TGCGCCAGCGGCTTGTCCTCGGAGTTCGGTTTTGGCAGCCAGACCCAGTACTTC. This sequence encodes CASGLSSEFGFGSQTQYF. V usage is TRBV5-1 and J usage is TRBJ2-5; D unresolved. Germline V lookup: CDR1 SGHRS, CDR2 YFSETQ. The CDR3 contains 18 residues.

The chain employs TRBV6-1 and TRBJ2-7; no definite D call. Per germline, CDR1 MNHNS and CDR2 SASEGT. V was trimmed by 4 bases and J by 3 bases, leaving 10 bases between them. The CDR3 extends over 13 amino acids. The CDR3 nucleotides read TGTGCCAGCAGTGGTGTACAAAGCTACGAGCAGTACTTC. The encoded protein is CASSGVQSYEQYF.